These 3 T cell receptor beta chains were all obtained from the same sample, sequenced in a study of T cells expressing NK-cell markers. Following a re-call of the 5' RACE reads, TCRdb has one entry per CDR3 protein and lacks DNA. This listing includes 500,000 to 700,000 distinct CDR3 sequences. What was sequenced was blood T cells: a sorted CD56 or NKG2C T cell subset, CD4+ or CD8+ T cells, or bulk PBMC T cells (not recorded which). The receptors derive from a man younger than 35 in good health.

The chain uses TRBV7-9 and TRBJ1-1. Germline V gene lookup returns CDR1 SEHNR and CDR2 FQNEAQ (reference sequence). This CDR3 is built from 15 residues. The CDR3 sequence: CASSSWDFKNTEAFF.

This chain links TRBV12-5 with TRBJ2-1; TCRdb returns TRBD1, unconfirmable since there is no DNA. CDR1 is LGHNT, CDR2 FRNRAP, per germline. This CDR3 comprises 13 residues. The CDR3 sequence: CASGRDATHEQFF.

The gene calls are TRBV3-1 and TRBJ2-6; TCRdb's assignment of TRBD1 cannot be checked, as there is no DNA. Looked up from germline, CDR1 is LGHDT and CDR2 is YNNKEL (reference sequence). The CDR3 is 20 residues long. This CDR3 is CASSQDWVRTVTSGANVLTF. The variable domain in full, with the rest retrieved from reference TRBV3-1 and TRBJ2-6, is DTAVSQTPKYLVTQMGNDKSIKCEQNLGHDTMYWYKQDSKKFLKIMFSYNNKELIINETVPNRFSPKSPDKAHLNLHINSLELGDSAVYFCASSQDWVRTVTSGANVLTFGAGSRLTVL.